This section outlines one TCR beta chain sequence together with its context. Its antigen is as yet unknown. The source of the sample is a study of T cells after yellow fever vaccination. The study's findings and limits: It was the secondary response that reached its peak faster, day 5 versus 15, but it was weaker.

V was trimmed by 0 bases and J by 3 bases, leaving 8 bases between them. The CDR3 spans 13 residues. The germline V gene encodes CDR1 DFQATT and CDR2 SNEGSKA (reference sequence). UMIs and a universal primer site were added when TCR cDNA was made by 5'RACE template switching. Each CDR3 protein gets one entry after TCRdb re-called the 5' RACE reads with MiXCR. The profile shows some 420,000 distinct CDR3 sequences, around 20% of them singletons. The source was PBMCs, collected before the yellow fever booster vaccination. This sequence originates from a man aged 18 to 29 who received the YFV17D yellow fever vaccine. V and J are TRBV20-1 and TRBJ1-2, with D uncertain. The CDR3 region has the DNA TGCAGTGCTAGAGATTTCCGTGACTATGGCTACACCTTC. This encodes CSARDFRDYGYTF.